This T cell receptor beta chain was sequenced for a study of early T cells in non-severe SARS-CoV-2 infection. Study-wide background: It was bulk RNA from unsorted whole blood that was sequenced, and the chains were unpaired.

This clonotype was detected only a few times. Unique molecular identifier tags were affixed to discrete cDNA molecules. MiXCR, applied by TCRdb to the 5' RACE reads, yields one record per CDR3 protein. The sample includes about 110,000 distinct CDR3 sequences, roughly 13% of them seen just once. Trimming pared 4 bases from V and 7 bases from J, leaving 7 bases between. The CDR3 covers 12 residues. Germline V gene sequence: CDR1 KGHDR, CDR2 SFDVKD. This TCR was recovered from an adult who was a healthcare worker with PCR-confirmed SARS-CoV-2 infection or an uninfected control (not recorded which). Sample: whole blood, taken at baseline. This chain joins TRBV24-1 and TRBJ2-1, with a tentative D call TRBD1 (6 bases). DNA for the CDR3: TGTGCCACCAGTGAAAGGGGGAATGAGCAGTTCTTC. Protein product: CATSERGNEQFF.